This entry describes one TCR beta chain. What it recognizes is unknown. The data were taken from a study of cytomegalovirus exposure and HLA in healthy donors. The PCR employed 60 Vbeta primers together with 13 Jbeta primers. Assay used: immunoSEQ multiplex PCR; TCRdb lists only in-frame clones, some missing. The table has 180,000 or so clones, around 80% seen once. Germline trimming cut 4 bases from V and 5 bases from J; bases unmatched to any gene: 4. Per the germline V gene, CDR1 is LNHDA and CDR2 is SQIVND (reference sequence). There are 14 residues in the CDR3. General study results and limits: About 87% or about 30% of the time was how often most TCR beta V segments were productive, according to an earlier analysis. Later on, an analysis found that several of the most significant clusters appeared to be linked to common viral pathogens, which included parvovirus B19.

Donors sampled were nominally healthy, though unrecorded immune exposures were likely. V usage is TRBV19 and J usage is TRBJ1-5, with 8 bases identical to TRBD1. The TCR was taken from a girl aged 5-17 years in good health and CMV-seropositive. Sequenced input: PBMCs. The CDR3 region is CASSRQGADQPQHF. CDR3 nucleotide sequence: TGTGCCAGTAGTAGGCAGGGGGCGGATCAGCCCCAGCATTTT.